Below, 20 T cell receptor beta chains from the same sample are listed, as sequenced in a study of OX40 agonist ivuxolimab in advanced cancers. Assay used: immunoSEQ multiplex PCR; TCRdb lists only in-frame clones, some missing. The sample holds approximately 77,000 clones; 85% are singletons and the top ten take 1.5% to 2%. This material consisted of CD4+ or CD8+ T cells sorted from blood, taken in a trial of the OX40 agonist ivuxolimab. These receptors all come from an adult with an advanced solid tumor such as melanoma, head and neck, liver or kidney cancer.

The rearrangement joins TRBV18 to TRBJ2-2; 9 nucleotides line up with TRBD1. The trim removed 0 bases at V and 7 bases at J, leaving 6 bases unmatched. This CDR3 comprises 16 residues. CDR1 KGHSH and CDR2 LQKENI come from the germline V gene. In DNA form, the CDR3 reads TGTGCCAGCTCACCACCAGGACAGGGGAGAAGCGGGGAGCTGTTTTTT. This gives the protein CASSPPGQGRSGELFF.

This clone has a single count. The chain joins TRBV30 to TRBJ2-3; D gene unclear. This CDR3 comprises 10 residues. The V end was cut by 3 bases, the J end by 2 bases, with 0 bases between. CDR1 and CDR2 (germline): GTSNPN, SVGIG (reference sequence). CDR3 in amino acids: CAWSTDTQYF. The CDR3 bases are TGTGCCTGGAGCACAGATACGCAGTATTTT.

The chain uses TRBV5-6 and TRBJ2-1; no clear D. Germline CDR1 and CDR2: SGHDT and YYEEEE. Deletions cut 0 bases from V and 4 bases from J, with 8 bases between. The CDR3 sequence is 14 residues long. Here the CDR3 reads CASSLGIKYNEQFF. CDR3 nucleotides: TGTGCCAGCAGCTTGGGTATAAAATACAATGAGCAGTTCTTC.

This clone showed up just once. J is TRBJ1-5 and V is TRBV19; 9 positions agree with TRBD1. The V and J ends lost 6 bases and 6 bases, in that order; junction bases with no gene match: 9. CDR3 size: 15 residues. Germline lookup yields CDR1 LNHDA and CDR2 SQIVND (reference sequence). The CDR3 is CASSPDRGMTQPQHF. Here the CDR3 DNA reads TGTGCCAGTAGCCCGGACAGGGGAATGACTCAGCCCCAGCATTTT.

V and J are TRBV4-2 and TRBJ2-5; D possibly corresponds to TRBD1 (6 bases). Germline V CDR1 and CDR2: LGHNA, YNFKEQ. With 1 base removed from V and 3 bases from J, the gap between germline ends came to 9 bases. This CDR3 comprises 14 residues. The CDR3 spells CASSQVAGEETQYF. In DNA, the CDR3 is TGTGCCAGCAGCCAAGTGGCAGGGGAAGAGACCCAGTACTTC.

V is TRBV6-6 and J is TRBJ1-2, with 10 bases matching TRBD1. Germline assignment: CDR1 MNHNY and CDR2 SVGAGI (reference sequence). The V and J ends lost 2 bases and 4 bases, in that order; junction bases with no gene match: 4. The CDR3 consists of 15 residues. In nucleotides, the CDR3 is TGTGCCAGCAGTTACGCCGGGACAGGGGCCTATGGCTACACCTTC. Translating gives CASSYAGTGAYGYTF.

J is TRBJ2-5 and V is TRBV19; TRBD1 matches 8 bases. After removal of 4 bases from V and 2 bases from J, the junction contained 3 bases not matched to a gene. CDR3 length equals 14 residues. The germline CDR1 and CDR2 sequences are LNHDA and SQIVND (reference sequence). The CDR3 DNA sequence: TGTGCCAGTAGTACGACAGGGGCACAAGAGACCCAGTACTTC. This translates into CASSTTGAQETQYF.

This clone was seen a few times. This chain links TRBV28 with TRBJ2-6; TRBD1 or TRBD2 may be the D gene (6 bases each). Germline CDR1 is MDHEN and CDR2 is SYDVKM. The V end was cut by 0 bases, the J end by 2 bases, with 8 bases between. The CDR3 length is 16 residues. The CDR3 nucleotides are TGTGCCAGCAGTTTATGGGGGGGCGCTGGGGCCAACGTCCTGACTTTC. It codes for CASSLWGGAGANVLTF.

The V gene is TRBV2, the J gene TRBJ1-3; 9 nucleotides line up with TRBD1. V gave up 5 bases and J gave up 0 bases; unmatched junction bases: 11. The CDR3 sequence is 18 residues long. The germline gives CDR1 SNHLY, CDR2 FYNNEI. The CDR3 DNA reads as TGTGCCAGCAGTTTACAGGGGGCGCGACTCCTCTCTGGAAACACCATATATTTT. This gives the protein CASSLQGARLLSGNTIYF.

V and J are TRBV19 and TRBJ2-3; D uncertain. Germline CDR1 and CDR2: LNHDA and SQIVND (reference sequence). Trimming left V 6 bases short and J 0 bases short, with 19 bases between. This CDR3 contains 17 residues. The CDR3 DNA sequence: TGTGCCAGTAGAGCTTTCCCAACAGCCACTAGCACAGATACGCAGTATTTT. This codes for CASRAFPTATSTDTQYF. Drawing the rest from reference TRBV19 and TRBJ2-3, the complete variable domain is DGGITQSPKYLFRKEGQNVTLSCEQNLNHDAMYWYRQDPGQGLRLIYYSQIVNDFQKGDIAEGYSVSREKKESFPLTVTSAQKNPTAFYLCASRAFPTATSTDTQYFGPGTRLTVL.

The CDR3 DNA follows: TGTGCCAGTAGTCCTAAATCTGACTCCTACGAGCAGTACTTC. Translated: CASSPKSDSYEQYF. The chain carries TRBV19 and TRBJ2-7; no clear D. Trimming pared 5 bases from V and 0 bases from J, leaving 11 bases between. Germline-derived CDR1 and CDR2 are LNHDA and SQIVND (reference sequence). This CDR3 is built from 14 residues.

In this sample, this clone turned up a few times. The chain uses TRBV10-1 and TRBJ2-1; 8 bases line up with TRBD2. This CDR3 contains 14 residues. Germline CDR1 and CDR2: WNHNN and SYGVQD (reference sequence). After removal of 3 bases from V and 4 bases from J, the junction contained 2 bases not matched to a gene. The CDR3 region has the DNA TGCGCCAGCAGTGAAAGCGGGAGTTACAATGAGCAGTTCTTC. This codes for CASSESGSYNEQFF.

This clone was recorded a few times. This chain joins TRBV7-9 and TRBJ1-2; D is unresolved. Germline lookup yields CDR1 SEHNR and CDR2 FQNEAQ (reference sequence). The CDR3 loop spans 12 amino acids. V shed 3 bases and J shed 8 bases, with 10 bases lying between them. As DNA, the CDR3 is TGTGCCAGCAGCTTTGTTACATCCGGCTACACCTTC. Protein: CASSFVTSGYTF. Full variable domain (remainder filled in from reference TRBV7-9 and TRBJ1-2): DTGVSQNPRHKITKRGQNVTFRCDPISEHNRLYWYRQTLGQGPEFLTYFQNEAQLEKSRLLSDRFSAERPKGSFSTLEIQRTEQGDSAMYLCASSFVTSGYTFGSGTRLTVV.

The V call is TRBV6-6, the J call TRBJ1-1, with D maybe TRBD1 (6 bases). Between the trimmed V and J ends, which lost 4 bases and 11 bases, there was a span of 8 bases. The CDR3 contains 10 residues. Per the germline V gene, CDR1 is MNHNY and CDR2 is SVGAGI (reference sequence). CDR3 DNA: TGTGCCAGCAGTTCCCAGGGGGCTTTCTTT. It encodes CASSSQGAFF.

The chain is built from TRBV2 and TRBJ2-5; the D is unclear. The CDR3 totals 15 residues. The ends were cut back, 6 bases at V and 1 base at J, with 15 bases in the middle. Looked up from germline, CDR1 is SNHLY and CDR2 is FYNNEI. CDR3 in amino acids: CASSPRTSSQETQYF. CDR3 in DNA: TGTGCCAGCAGCCCAAGAACCTCTAGCCAAGAGACCCAGTACTTC. Supplemented by reference TRBV2 and TRBJ2-5, the full variable domain reads EPEVTQTPSHQVTQMGQEVILRCVPISNHLYFYWYRQILGQKVEFLVSFYNNEISEKSEIFDDQFSVERPDGSNFTLKIRSTKLEDSAMYFCASSPRTSSQETQYFGPGTRLLVL.

The genes are TRBV30 and TRBJ2-7; D ambiguous. The germline V gene has CDR1 GTSNPN and CDR2 SVGIG (reference sequence). The CDR3 is made up of 11 amino acids. V gave up 3 bases and J gave up 4 bases, with 7 bases separating them. CDR3 protein: CAWSTKYEQYF. For the CDR3, the DNA is TGTGCCTGGAGCACAAAGTACGAGCAGTACTTC.

The chain uses TRBV19 and TRBJ1-1, with D perhaps TRBD1 (5 bases). This CDR3 comprises 14 residues. Germline assignment: CDR1 LNHDA and CDR2 SQIVND (reference sequence). V lost 5 bases, J lost 3 bases, and 13 bases lay in between. CDR3 in DNA: TGTGCCAGTAGTGCTAGGGGTAGGGACACTGAAGCTTTCTTT. It codes for CASSARGRDTEAFF.

The chain uses TRBV28 and TRBJ1-4; no clear D. This CDR3 contains 15 residues. Germline lookup yields CDR1 MDHEN and CDR2 SYDVKM. V lost 10 bases and J lost 8, with 23 bases in between. The CDR3 spells CATKTQVGGSEKLFF. The DNA of the CDR3 is TGTGCCACTAAAACGCAGGTTGGAGGGAGCGAAAAACTGTTTTTT.

V is TRBV7-6 and J is TRBJ1-6; D uncertain. Trimming stripped 5 bases from V and 9 bases from J, with 14 bases between. In germline, CDR1 is SGHVS, CDR2 FNYEAQ. CDR3 length: 14 residues. The CDR3 spells CASSRGGSGSPLHF. The CDR3 DNA reads TGTGCCAGCAGCCGGGGAGGTAGCGGTTCACCCCTCCACTTT. The variable domain in full, with the rest retrieved from reference TRBV7-6 and TRBJ1-6, is GAGVSQSPRYKVTKRGQDVALRCDPISGHVSLYWYRQALGQGPEFLTYFNYEAQQDKSGLPNDRFSAERPEGSISTLTIQRTEQRDSAMYRCASSRGGSGSPLHFGNGTRLTVT.

V usage is TRBV27 and J usage is TRBJ1-4; 7 bases fit TRBD1. CDR1 and CDR2 (germline): MNHEY, SMNVEV (reference sequence). The CDR3 extends over 15 amino acids. V lost 5 bases, J lost 6 bases, and 9 bases stayed unmatched. The CDR3 loop reads CASSPSGQSYEKLFF. The DNA for the CDR3 is TGTGCCAGCAGTCCATCGGGACAGAGTTATGAAAAACTGTTTTTT.